This T cell receptor beta chain is from a study of response to subunit inactivated influenza vaccine (dated by TCRdb to the late 2010s). A note on the overall study: Deep quantitative T cell receptor repertoire profiling was used in the study to track responses to a trivalent subunit inactivated influenza vaccine. What the research found in general, with its limitations: The authors proposed that each seasonal influenza vaccination may bring in only a limited number of new T cells.

From the cysteine through the phenylalanine, the CDR3 covers 15 amino acids. Here the CDR3 DNA is all that survives: 45 bases in frame from base 1. A distance of 16 bases separates the germline ends of V and J, which lose 0 bases and 7 bases respectively. In the germline V gene (reference sequence), CDR1 corresponds to MNHEY and CDR2 to SMNVEV. Concerning this clonotype: The target of this receptor is not known. Per-nucleotide qualities are absent, and no much larger clonotype sits a single base away.

Library method: RT-PCR. Sequencing took place on an Illumina HiSeq 2500. TCRdb ran its own pipeline on the public reads, namely fastp trimming at Q25 and MiXCR clone calling, and kept in-frame beta chains. Under each unique CDR3 protein, matching rows form one entry showing the most common genes and DNA. For this sample there are around 650,000 distinct CDR3 sequences; approximately 14% appear just once. The top ten constitute roughly 12% of the sample. The origin of this receptor is a man aged 45 to 65 who received an inactivated influenza vaccine. Donor details come from another sample of the same person, matched by shared clones. Sequences were derived from PBMCs from blood, sampled 11 to 12 days after vaccination. The sequence joins TRBV27 to TRBJ2-7; the D gene is perhaps TRBD1 or TRBD2, each of them matching over 5 bases. The DNA is TGTGCCAGCAGTTTATCATGGGGGAGAGTAGGGGAGCAGTACTTC. Its translation is CASSLSWGRVGEQYF.